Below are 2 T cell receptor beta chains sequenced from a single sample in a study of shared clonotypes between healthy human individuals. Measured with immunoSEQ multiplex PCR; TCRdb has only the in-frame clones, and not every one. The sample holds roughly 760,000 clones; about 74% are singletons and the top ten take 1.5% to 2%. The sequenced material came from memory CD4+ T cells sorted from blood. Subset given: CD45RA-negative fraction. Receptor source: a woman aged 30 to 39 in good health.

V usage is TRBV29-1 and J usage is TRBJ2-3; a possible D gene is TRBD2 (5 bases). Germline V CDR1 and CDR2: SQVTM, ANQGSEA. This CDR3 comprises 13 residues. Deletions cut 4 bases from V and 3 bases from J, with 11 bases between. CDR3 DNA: TGCAGCGTTGTCGGGGTTGTAACAGATACGCAGTATTTT. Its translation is CSVVGVVTDTQYF.

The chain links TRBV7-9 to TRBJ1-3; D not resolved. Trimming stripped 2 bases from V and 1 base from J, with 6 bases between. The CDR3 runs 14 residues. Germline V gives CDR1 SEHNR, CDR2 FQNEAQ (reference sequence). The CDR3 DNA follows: TGTGCCAGCAGCTTAAAACTATCTGGAAACACCATATATTTT. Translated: CASSLKLSGNTIYF.